The present T cell receptor (beta chain) was sequenced within a study of CD8 T cells in ankylosing spondylitis. Study-wide points: Apparently characteristic of ankylosing spondylitis blood was a TCR beta motif (eight highly homologous variants). The clones that were linked to disease were reported to be significantly enriched in matched synovial fluid samples from ankylosing spondylitis patients.

This clonotype was counted many times. Its cognate antigen is unknown. Quantitative 5'-RACE with molecular barcodes produced the TCR beta libraries. TCRdb independently ran MiXCR on the 5' RACE reads; one entry per CDR3 protein. The sample lists hundreds of thousands of distinct CDR3 sequences; about 10% were seen once. The germline CDR1 and CDR2 sequences are MNHNS and SASEGT. Trimming took off 1 base at V and 7 bases at J, with 10 bases between the two ends. The CDR3 spans 13 residues. V and J are TRBV6-1 and TRBJ1-1; no clear D gene. The sequencing input was blood, either unsorted or a sorted T cell fraction (not recorded which). The source of this sequence is a male donor with ankylosing spondylitis. The CDR3 spells CASSEGTDSEAFF. The DNA of the CDR3 is TGTGCCAGCAGTGAAGGGACGGATAGTGAAGCTTTCTTT.